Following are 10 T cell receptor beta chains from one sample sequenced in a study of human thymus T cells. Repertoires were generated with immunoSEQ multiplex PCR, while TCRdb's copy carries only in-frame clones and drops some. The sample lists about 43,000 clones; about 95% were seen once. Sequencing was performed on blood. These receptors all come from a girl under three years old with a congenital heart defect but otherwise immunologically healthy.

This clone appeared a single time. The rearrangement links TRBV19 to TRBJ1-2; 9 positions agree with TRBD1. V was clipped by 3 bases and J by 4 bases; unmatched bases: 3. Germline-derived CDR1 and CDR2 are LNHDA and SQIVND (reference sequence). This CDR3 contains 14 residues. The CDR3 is CASSIGTGSYGYTF. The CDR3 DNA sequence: TGTGCCAGTAGTATCGGGACAGGGAGCTATGGCTACACCTTC.

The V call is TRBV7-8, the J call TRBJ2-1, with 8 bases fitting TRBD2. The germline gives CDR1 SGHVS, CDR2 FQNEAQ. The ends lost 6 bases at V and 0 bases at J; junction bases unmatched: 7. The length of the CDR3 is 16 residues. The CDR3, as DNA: TGTGCCAGCAGTCTAAGGGGGACTAGCTCCTACAATGAGCAGTTCTTC. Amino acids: CASSLRGTSSYNEQFF.

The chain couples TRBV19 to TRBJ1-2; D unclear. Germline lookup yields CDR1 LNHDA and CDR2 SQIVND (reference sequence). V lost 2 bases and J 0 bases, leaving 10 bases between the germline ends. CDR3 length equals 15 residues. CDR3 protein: CASSIIRGSNYGYTF. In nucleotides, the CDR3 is TGTGCCAGTAGTATAATTCGGGGATCTAACTATGGCTACACCTTC.

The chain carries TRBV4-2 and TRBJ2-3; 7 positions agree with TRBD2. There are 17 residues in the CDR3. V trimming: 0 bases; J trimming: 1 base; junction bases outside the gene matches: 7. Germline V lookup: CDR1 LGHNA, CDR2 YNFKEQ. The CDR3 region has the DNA TGTGCCAGCAGCCAAGATCTGGCGGGAGACGGCACAGATACGCAGTATTTT. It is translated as CASSQDLAGDGTDTQYF.

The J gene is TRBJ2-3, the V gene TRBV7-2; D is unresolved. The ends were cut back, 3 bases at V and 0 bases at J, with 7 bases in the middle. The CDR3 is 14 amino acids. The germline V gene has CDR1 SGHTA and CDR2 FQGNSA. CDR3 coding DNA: TGTGCCAGCAGCTTCTTACAGAGCACAGATACGCAGTATTTT. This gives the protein CASSFLQSTDTQYF.

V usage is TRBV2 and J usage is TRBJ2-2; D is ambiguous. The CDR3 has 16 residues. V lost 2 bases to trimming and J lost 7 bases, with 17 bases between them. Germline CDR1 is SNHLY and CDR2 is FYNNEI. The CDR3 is CASSEFGYRSGGELFF. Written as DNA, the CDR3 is TGTGCCAGCAGTGAATTCGGCTACCGGTCGGGCGGGGAGCTGTTTTTT.

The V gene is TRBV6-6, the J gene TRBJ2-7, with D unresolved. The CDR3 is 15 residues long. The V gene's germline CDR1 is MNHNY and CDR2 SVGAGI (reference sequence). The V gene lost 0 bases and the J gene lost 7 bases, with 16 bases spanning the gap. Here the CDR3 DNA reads TGTGCCAGCAGTTACTCTCCCCCACCGTCCGTTGAGCAGTACTTC. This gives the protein CASSYSPPPSVEQYF.

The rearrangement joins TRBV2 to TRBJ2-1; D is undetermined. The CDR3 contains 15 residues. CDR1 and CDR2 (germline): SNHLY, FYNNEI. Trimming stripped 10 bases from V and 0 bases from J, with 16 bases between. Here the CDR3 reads CATTRSGASYNEQFF. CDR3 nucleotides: TGTGCCACCACGCGGTCAGGAGCCTCCTACAATGAGCAGTTCTTC.

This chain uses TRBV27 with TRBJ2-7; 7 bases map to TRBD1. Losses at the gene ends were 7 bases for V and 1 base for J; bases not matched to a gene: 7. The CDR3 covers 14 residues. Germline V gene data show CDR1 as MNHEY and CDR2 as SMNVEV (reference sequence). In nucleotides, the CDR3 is TGTGCCAGCAACCCCGACAGGGATTCCTACGAGCAGTACTTC. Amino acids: CASNPDRDSYEQYF.

The DNA of the CDR3 is TGTGCCAGCAGAACCCCGGGACTGGACGAGCAGTACTTC. Encoded protein: CASRTPGLDEQYF. The V gene is TRBV6-5, the J gene TRBJ2-7; weak D call: TRBD2 (6 bases). V was pared by 6 bases and J by 5 bases, with 14 bases between. The germline CDR1 and CDR2 sequences are MNHEY and SVGAGI. The CDR3 runs 13 residues.